The entry below describes one T cell receptor (beta chain). Its recognized antigen is unknown. Base qualities are missing; no much larger clone stands one base away. V lost 5 bases and J lost 0 bases; the stretch between them is 13 bases long. Per the germline V gene, MNHEY is the CDR1 and SVGAGI is the CDR2. The CDR3 spans 15 residues, from the cysteine through the phenylalanine. Just the 45-base CDR3 DNA is kept, in frame starting at base 1. TCRbeta CDR3 regions were amplified from genomic DNA using the immunoSEQ Assay, a bias-controlled multiplex PCR. The study's own analysis went as follows. Nucleated cell counts per sample were estimated from amplification of reference gene primers within the assay. To quantify the absolute abundance of each unique TCRbeta CDR3 rearrangement, sequence reads were collapsed and filtered. For each sample, productive Simpson clonality was calculated as the square root of Simpson's diversity index across productive rearrangements. Held by TCRdb, this immuneACCESS table contains in-frame sequences only and omits some clones. Under half of the omission traces to an unresolved V gene where checked; the cause of the rest is unknown. The D gene and trimming were derived from the DNA, and the V and J assignments and clone size from that table. A total of more than 130,000 clones appear in this sample, under 90% of them only once. The top ten clones comprise under 9.5% of the sample.

These data originate in a study of blood T cell repertoires in COVID-19 (dated by TCRdb to between 2020 and 2021). For context, the study as a whole: Collaborator samples came from the United States, Italy and Spain and covered acute and convalescent phases of COVID-19. The material from the prospective study consisted of cDNA or gDNA derived from T cells, B-cell-depleted T cells, or PBMCs. Subjects who had been exposed to COVID-19, were actively infected with it, or had recovered from it provided the deeply sampled blood TCRbeta repertoires that made up the dataset. The repertoires were released in a freely available public database intended as a resource for research on the immune response to SARS-CoV-2. The samples were drawn from the first 160 participants of the ongoing ImmuneRACE study and from more than 1,000 subjects provided by 6 global collaborators. The sample metadata nearly always contained a de-identified subject ID, COVID-19 status, age in years and sex. Where available, HLA class I and class II types were obtained from metadata supplied by the sample provider rather than from assay-based typing.

Whole blood was collected in K2EDTA tubes by collaborating institutions according to the institutions' own protocols. For TCRbeta analysis, collaborator samples were shipped as frozen whole blood, as isolated PBMCs, or as DNA extracted from either sample type. Overall study outcomes, separate from this receptor: Clinical and demographic metadata were provided uncurated, with the amount varying by source and participant.

Specimen: peripheral blood. The receptor was derived from a woman aged 80 or older in a cohort sampled during active or convalescent COVID-19. The rearranged chain carries TRBV6-5 and TRBJ1-1; the best D guess is TRBD1, with 6 bases matching. The DNA is as follows: TGTGCCAGCAGTCTATTGGGGGCCATGAACACTGAAGCTTTCTTT. Translated, this is CASSLLGAMNTEAFF.